This TCR beta chain was documented in a study of blood T cell repertoires in COVID-19. Clones were read by immunoSEQ multiplex PCR, and TCRdb kept only the in-frame ones, dropping some. The table has fewer than 500,000 clones, roughly nine tenths seen once. In germline, CDR1 is GTSNPN, CDR2 SVGIG (reference sequence). J lost 5 bases, V lost 1 base, and 2 bases had no gene match. The CDR3 totals 14 residues. Those enrolled, adults aged 18 to 89 years, came from 24 US areas. The sequenced sample consisted of PBMCs or T cells enriched from blood (not recorded which). V gene TRBV30 combines with J gene TRBJ2-5; 12 bases map to TRBD2. This sequence originates from a man aged 30 to 45 who had recovered from COVID-19. The chain's CDR3 is CAWSDLAGGETQYF. In DNA form, the CDR3 reads TGTGCCTGGAGTGACCTAGCGGGAGGGGAGACCCAGTACTTC.